Listed below are T cell receptor beta chains from one sample, sequenced in a study of PD-1 blockade in classical Hodgkin lymphoma. The table came from immunoSEQ multiplex PCR; TCRdb's copy has only in-frame clones and leaves some out. The sample lists around 32,000 clones; 88% were seen once. The sample taken for sequencing was CD4+ T cells from blood. The source of these receptors is a human donor with classical Hodgkin lymphoma. CDR3s include the opening cysteine and the closing phenylalanine or tryptophan. The order of the fields is V gene, clone size, J gene, D gene, CDR3 protein, CDR3 DNA. A D gene is named only where the DNA matches it firmly. Only part of the rows carry a size: once, few, many, or a class if the clone is expanded.

>TRBV28|.|TRBJ1-1|.
CASSTSNTEAFF
TGTGCCAGCAGCACATCGAACACTGAAGCTTTCTTT
>TRBV6-1|.|TRBJ1-1|TRBD1
CASSEGQGGTEAFF
TGTGCCAGCAGTGAAGGACAGGGTGGGACTGAAGCTTTCTTT
>TRBV7-6|.|TRBJ2-2|.
CASSLGEASGELFF
TGTGCCAGCAGCTTAGGGGAGGCAAGCGGGGAGCTGTTTTTT
>TRBV6-5|.|TRBJ1-5|.
CASRSGWSNQPQHF
TGTGCCAGCAGATCAGGGTGGAGCAATCAGCCCCAGCATTTT
>TRBV7-3|.|TRBJ2-3|TRBD2
CASSLWRGSTDTQYF
TGTGCCAGCAGCTTATGGCGGGGGAGCACAGATACGCAGTATTTT
>TRBV27|once|TRBJ2-2|.
CASSLGHLTNTGELFF
TGTGCCAGCAGTTTGGGACACCTTACGAACACCGGGGAGCTGTTTTTT
>TRBV29-1|.|TRBJ1-1|.
CSVHGQLNTEAFF
TGCAGCGTCCATGGACAGCTGAACACTGAAGCTTTCTTT
>TRBV2|.|TRBJ1-4|.
CASSEGMGGMGEKLFF
TGTGCCAGCAGTGAAGGGATGGGGGGCATGGGTGAAAAACTGTTTTTT
>TRBV7-8|.|TRBJ2-2|TRBD2
CASSPRKGAGGGGELFF
TGTGCCAGCAGCCCCCGAAAAGGGGCGGGAGGAGGGGGGGAGCTGTTTTTT
>TRBV27|.|TRBJ2-2|TRBD1
CASSVGTATSPGELFF
TGTGCCAGCAGTGTCGGGACAGCGACTTCACCCGGGGAGCTGTTTTTT